The 20 T cell receptor beta chains presented below share a single source sample, sequenced in a study of blood T cell repertoires in COVID-19. The protocol was immunoSEQ multiplex PCR, while the TCRdb copy is restricted to in-frame clones and leaves out a portion. The table records 200,000 to 300,000 clones, more than 75% of them present only once. Specimen: PBMCs or T cells enriched from blood (not recorded which). These receptors originate from a man in his forties or fifties who had recovered from COVID-19.

V gene TRBV20-1 combines with J gene TRBJ1-1, with D unresolved. Germline CDR1 is DFQATT and CDR2 is SNEGSKA (reference sequence). Trimming left V 6 bases short and J 5 bases short, with 10 bases between. The CDR3 is made up of 11 amino acids. CDR3 amino acids: CSAKKRTEAFF. The CDR3 bases are TGCAGTGCCAAGAAGAGGACTGAAGCTTTCTTT.

This clone was observed a single time. V gene TRBV6-5 combines with J gene TRBJ2-1, with D possibly being TRBD1 (7 bases). The CDR3 is 14 residues long. V was cut by 10 bases and J by 5 bases, with 18 bases left in between. CDR1 MNHEY and CDR2 SVGAGI come from the germline V gene. This CDR3 reads CATQEGALDNEQFF. CDR3 DNA: TGTGCCACCCAGGAGGGGGCATTGGACAATGAGCAGTTCTTC.

The chain uses TRBV5-1 and TRBJ2-2, with a tentative D call TRBD1 (6 bases). CDR3 length equals 15 residues. CDR1 and CDR2 from the germline V gene are SGHRS and YFSETQ. Between the trimmed V and J ends, which lost 1 base and 5 bases, there was a span of 12 bases. The DNA for the CDR3 is TGCGCCAGCAGCTTGTTCAGGGGTGAAACCGGGGAGCTGTTTTTT. This gives the protein CASSLFRGETGELFF.

V gene TRBV18 combines with J gene TRBJ1-1; no reliable D call. This CDR3 spans 14 amino acids. The germline V gene encodes CDR1 KGHSH and CDR2 LQKENI. Trimming cost V 8 bases and J 0 bases, with 13 bases left between them. CDR3 amino acids: CASLPMVMNTEAFF. CDR3 DNA sequence: TGTGCCAGCCTACCCATGGTCATGAACACTGAAGCTTTCTTT.

The chain employs TRBV19 and TRBJ2-3; 9 bases map to TRBD1. Germline CDR1 and CDR2: LNHDA and SQIVND (reference sequence). This CDR3 comprises 15 residues. Germline trimming cut 3 bases from V and 3 bases from J; bases unmatched to any gene: 4. The CDR3 spells CASSMPGQGTDTQYF. The CDR3 bases are TGTGCCAGTAGTATGCCGGGACAGGGAACAGATACGCAGTATTTT.

V and J are TRBV9 and TRBJ2-3, with a tentative D call TRBD2 (7 bases). Germline CDR1 reads SGDLS; CDR2 reads YYNGEE. This CDR3 has 16 amino acids. Trimming removed 4 bases at V and 1 base at J, with 16 bases between. CDR3 loop: CASSPRGGRGTDTQYF. The CDR3 DNA is TGTGCCAGCAGCCCAAGGGGGGGACGGGGCACAGATACGCAGTATTTT.

The chain has TRBV19 and TRBJ1-2; D unresolved. The CDR3 is 15 amino acids. V lost 4 bases and J lost 2, with 14 bases in between. Germline CDR1 reads LNHDA; CDR2 reads SQIVND (reference sequence). DNA for the CDR3: TGTGCCAGTAGTAAGGTCCCGGGAGAGAACTATGGCTACACCTTC. Translated, it gives CASSKVPGENYGYTF. Using reference TRBV19 and TRBJ1-2 for the parts outside the CDR3, the full variable domain is DGGITQSPKYLFRKEGQNVTLSCEQNLNHDAMYWYRQDPGQGLRLIYYSQIVNDFQKGDIAEGYSVSREKKESFPLTVTSAQKNPTAFYLCASSKVPGENYGYTFGSGTRLTVV.

This clone was detected once. The gene calls are TRBV9 and TRBJ2-3; 12 bases are a match to TRBD1. This CDR3 has 17 residues. Trimming at V came to 3 bases and at J to 2 bases, leaving 7 bases not matched to a gene. Germline loops: CDR1 SGDLS, CDR2 YYNGEE. CDR3: CASSAWGTGGLTDTQYF. CDR3 bases: TGTGCCAGCAGCGCCTGGGGGACAGGGGGCCTCACAGATACGCAGTATTTT.

The chain combines TRBV27 with TRBJ1-2; tentative D call: TRBD1 (6 bases). V was trimmed by 5 bases and J by 1 base, leaving 11 bases between them. Germline assignment: CDR1 MNHEY and CDR2 SMNVEV (reference sequence). This CDR3 is built from 14 residues. The CDR3 reads CASSLGQYNYGYTF. The CDR3 DNA follows: TGTGCCAGCAGTCTCGGACAGTATAACTATGGCTACACCTTC.

This chain joins TRBV9 and TRBJ2-5; TRBD2 might be the D (5 bases). CDR1 is SGDLS and CDR2 is YYNGEE in the germline V gene. This CDR3 contains 14 residues. Trimming removed 4 bases from V and 3 bases from J, with 13 bases in between. CDR3 nucleotides: TGTGCCAGCAGCCCCTCGGACTCAGAAGAGACCCAGTACTTC. Amino acids: CASSPSDSEETQYF.

J is TRBJ2-7 and V is TRBV14; the D gene is possibly TRBD1 (5 bases). In germline, CDR1 is SGHDN, CDR2 FVKESK. This CDR3 contains 15 residues. Trimming pared 1 base from V and 0 bases from J, leaving 10 bases between. In nucleotides, the CDR3 is TGTGCCAGCAGCCAAGCTGCAGGGTCCTCCTACGAGCAGTACTTC. Protein sequence: CASSQAAGSSYEQYF.

The genes are TRBV27 and TRBJ2-3; TRBD2 matches at 10 bases. The CDR3 totals 16 residues. Germline-derived CDR1 and CDR2 are MNHEY and SMNVEV (reference sequence). J lost 1 base, V lost 7 bases, and 8 bases had no gene match. The CDR3 loop is CASITSGTSGTDTQYF. The CDR3 DNA follows: TGTGCCAGCATCACTTCCGGGACTAGCGGCACAGATACGCAGTATTTT.

This chain links TRBV19 with TRBJ1-1; 8 bases agree with TRBD1. Germline V gives CDR1 LNHDA, CDR2 SQIVND (reference sequence). There are 12 residues in the CDR3. In nucleotides, the CDR3 is TGTGGGGCCGGCAGGGGGCACGCTGAAGCTTTCTTT. Residues: CGAGRGHAEAFF.

The genes are TRBV18 and TRBJ1-6, with D perhaps matching TRBD1 (5 bases). CDR1 and CDR2 from the germline V gene are KGHSH and LQKENI. The CDR3 is 14 residues long. Trimming pared 3 bases from V and 7 bases from J, leaving 10 bases between. The CDR3 loop is CASSPKTVNSPLHF. As DNA, the CDR3 is TGTGCCAGCTCACCGAAGACAGTGAATTCACCCCTCCACTTT.

The V gene is TRBV28, the J gene TRBJ1-1, with 8 nucleotides matching TRBD1. The germline gives CDR1 MDHEN, CDR2 SYDVKM. CDR3 length: 14 amino acids. With V trimmed by 6 bases and J by 1 base, 4 bases remained unmatched. The CDR3 loop is CASSSGQANTEAFF. The CDR3 DNA reads as TGTGCCAGCAGCTCGGGACAGGCGAACACTGAAGCTTTCTTT.

The chain combines TRBV6-5 with TRBJ2-5, with TRBD2 matching 13 bases. The CDR3 runs 15 residues. CDR1 is MNHEY, CDR2 SVGAGI, per germline. V shed 6 bases, J shed 2 bases, and the junction held 3 bases outside the gene matches. CDR3 sequence: CASRGLAGPQETQYF. The CDR3 DNA follows: TGTGCCAGCAGGGGACTAGCGGGACCTCAAGAGACCCAGTACTTC.

This chain uses TRBV19 with TRBJ2-1; TRBD2 matches 7 bases. CDR1 LNHDA and CDR2 SQIVND come from the germline V gene (reference sequence). The CDR3 spans 21 residues. Losses at the gene ends were 4 bases for V and 0 bases for J; bases not matched to a gene: 21. The CDR3 spells CASSSQWEGVGVSGSYNEQFF. The CDR3 nucleotides read TGTGCCAGTAGTAGCCAATGGGAGGGAGTAGGGGTTTCGGGCTCCTACAATGAGCAGTTCTTC.

This chain links TRBV27 with TRBJ1-2; 8 bases map to TRBD1. The V gene end was trimmed by 8 bases and the J gene end by 0 bases; junction bases not matched to a gene: 5. The CDR3 totals 14 residues. CDR1 MNHEY and CDR2 SMNVEV come from the germline V gene (reference sequence). CDR3 nucleotide sequence: TGTGCCAGCGGAGGGACAGGCACTAACTATGGCTACACCTTC. This translates into CASGGTGTNYGYTF.

The chain recombines TRBV29-1 with TRBJ1-1, with 8 bases fitting TRBD1. With V trimmed by 6 bases and J by 1 base, 4 bases remained unmatched. This CDR3 is built from 13 residues. Germline V gene data show CDR1 as SQVTM and CDR2 as ANQGSEA. The CDR3 is CSVTGTGNTEAFF. The DNA for the CDR3 is TGCAGCGTAACCGGGACAGGGAACACTGAAGCTTTCTTT.

V gene TRBV18 combines with J gene TRBJ1-2; D might be TRBD1 (5 bases). The V gene lost 2 bases and the J gene lost 13 bases, with 20 bases spanning the gap. This CDR3 has 14 amino acids. CDR1 and CDR2 from the germline V gene are KGHSH and LQKENI. CDR3 coding DNA: TGTGCCAGCTCACCAATGACGGCAGGGAAGGCTAGCACCTTC. It is translated as CASSPMTAGKASTF.